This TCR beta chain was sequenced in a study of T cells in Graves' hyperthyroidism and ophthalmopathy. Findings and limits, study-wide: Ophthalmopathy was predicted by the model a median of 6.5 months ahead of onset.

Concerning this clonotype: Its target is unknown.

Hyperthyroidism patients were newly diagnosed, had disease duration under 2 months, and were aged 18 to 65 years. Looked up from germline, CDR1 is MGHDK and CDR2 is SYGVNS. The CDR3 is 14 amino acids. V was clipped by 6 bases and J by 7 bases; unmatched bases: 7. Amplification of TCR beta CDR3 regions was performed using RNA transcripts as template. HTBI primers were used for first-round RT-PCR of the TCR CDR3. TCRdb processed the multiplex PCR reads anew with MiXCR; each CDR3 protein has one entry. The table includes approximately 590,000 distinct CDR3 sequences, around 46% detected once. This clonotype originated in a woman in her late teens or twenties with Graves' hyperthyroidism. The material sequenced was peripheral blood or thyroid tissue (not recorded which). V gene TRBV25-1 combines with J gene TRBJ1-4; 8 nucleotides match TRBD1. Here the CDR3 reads CASSWGGTGEKLFF. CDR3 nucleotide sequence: TGTGCCAGCAGCTGGGGAGGGACAGGTGAAAAACTGTTTTTT.